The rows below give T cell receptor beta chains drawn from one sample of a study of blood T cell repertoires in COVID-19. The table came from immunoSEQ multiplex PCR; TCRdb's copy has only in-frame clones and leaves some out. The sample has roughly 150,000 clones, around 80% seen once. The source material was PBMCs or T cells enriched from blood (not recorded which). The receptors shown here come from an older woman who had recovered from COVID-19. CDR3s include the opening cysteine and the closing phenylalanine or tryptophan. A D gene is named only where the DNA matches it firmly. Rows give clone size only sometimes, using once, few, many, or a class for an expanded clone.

CDR3 DNA: TGTGCCAGCAGCGCAAACAGGGGGCGGACTGAAAAACTGTTTTTT
CDR3 protein: CASSANRGRTEKLFF
V gene: TRBV7-8
D gene: TRBD1
clone size: NA
J gene: TRBJ1-4

CDR3 DNA: TGTGCCAGCAGTTACCTAGGACTGGGGAGCGAGCAGTACTTC
CDR3 protein: CASSYLGLGSEQYF
V gene: TRBV27
D gene: NA
clone size: NA
J gene: TRBJ2-7

CDR3 DNA: TGCGCCAGCAGCTTGGAGGGCCTAGCGGGGGGAACCACCAAGTCAGAGACCCAGTACTTC
CDR3 protein: CASSLEGLAGGTTKSETQYF
V gene: TRBV5-1
D gene: TRBD2
clone size: NA
J gene: TRBJ2-5

CDR3 DNA: TGTGCCAGCAACATAGGGGACAGGGTATATGCTCCCGGAAACACCATATATTTT
CDR3 protein: CASNIGDRVYAPGNTIYF
V gene: TRBV6-4
D gene: TRBD1
clone size: NA
J gene: TRBJ1-3

CDR3 DNA: TGTGCCAGCAGCGCGGACAGAACGGGGTCCTATAATTCACCCCTCCACTTT
CDR3 protein: CASSADRTGSYNSPLHF
V gene: TRBV5-6
D gene: NA
clone size: NA
J gene: TRBJ1-6

CDR3 DNA: TGCGCCAGCAGCCAAGAGCCAGCAGGGCCCAGCACCGGGGAGCTGTTTTTT
CDR3 protein: CASSQEPAGPSTGELFF
V gene: TRBV4-1
D gene: NA
clone size: few
J gene: TRBJ2-2

CDR3 DNA: TGTGCCACCCGGGAAAACTGGGACTATGGCTACACCTTC
CDR3 protein: CATRENWDYGYTF
V gene: TRBV15
D gene: NA
clone size: NA
J gene: TRBJ1-2

CDR3 DNA: TGTGCCAGCAGTAGAGGGGGCACTGAAGCTTTCTTT
CDR3 protein: CASSRGGTEAFF
V gene: TRBV5-4
D gene: NA
clone size: NA
J gene: TRBJ1-1

CDR3 DNA: TGCGCCAGCAGCCAACGGGGCGGGGGCACTGAAGCTTTCTTT
CDR3 protein: CASSQRGGGTEAFF
V gene: TRBV4-1
D gene: NA
clone size: NA
J gene: TRBJ1-1

CDR3 DNA: TGTGCCAGCAGCTTCAGCGGGGCCACGGATACGCAGTATTTT
CDR3 protein: CASSFSGATDTQYF
V gene: TRBV7-7
D gene: TRBD2
clone size: NA
J gene: TRBJ2-3

CDR3 DNA: TGTGCTAGTGGTTTGGTACTGGTAGACGAGGGATACACAGATACGCAGTATTTT
CDR3 protein: CASGLVLVDEGYTDTQYF
V gene: TRBV12-5
D gene: NA
clone size: NA
J gene: TRBJ2-3